Reported below is one T cell receptor (beta chain). Its target is unknown. The sample comes from a study of T cells in Graves' hyperthyroidism and ophthalmopathy. Study-level findings and limits: Most clonotypes expanded in thyroid above 0.001 were likewise present in blood. The model identified upcoming ophthalmopathy a median approximately 6.4 months ahead of onset.

Diagnoses used clinical symptoms, serum thyroxine and TRAb, thyroid ultrasound and orbital computed tomography. The ends lost 1 base at V and 11 bases at J; junction bases unmatched: 9. The CDR3 has 14 amino acids. The germline gives CDR1 SEHNR, CDR2 FQNEAQ (reference sequence). TCR beta CDR3 region amplification was performed from RNA transcripts. With the HTBI primer set, the TCR CDR3 went through a first round of RT-PCR. MiXCR was run by TCRdb on the multiplex PCR reads, yielding one entry per CDR3 protein. The sample has roughly 500,000 distinct CDR3 sequences, under 60% seen once. This sequence originates from an adult woman with Graves' disease, either hyperthyroidism or ophthalmopathy (not recorded which). Source material: peripheral blood or thyroid tissue (not recorded which). The chain has TRBV7-9 and TRBJ2-5; 8 bases fit TRBD2. The CDR3 bases are TGTGCCAGCAGCTTAGGATCGTCTAGCGGGCCACAGTACTTC. Residues: CASSLGSSSGPQYF. The whole variable domain, filled in from reference TRBV7-9 and TRBJ2-5, reads DTGVSQNPRHKITKRGQNVTFRCDPISEHNRLYWYRQTLGQGPEFLTYFQNEAQLEKSRLLSDRFSAERPKGSFSTLEIQRTEQGDSAMYLCASSLGSSSGPQYFGPGTRLLVL.